These T cell receptor beta chains were read from a single sample in a study of blood T cell repertoires in COVID-19. Sequencing used immunoSEQ multiplex PCR; TCRdb keeps in-frame clones, though not all of them. The sample yields roughly 80,000 clones, approximately 81% seen once. Sequencing used peripheral blood. These receptors were taken from a woman between 65 and 79 years old with acute or convalescent COVID-19. CDR3s include the opening cysteine and the closing phenylalanine or tryptophan. Each record gives: V gene, J gene, clone size, D gene, CDR3 DNA, CDR3 protein. A D gene is named only where the DNA matches it firmly. Only some rows state a clone size, as once, few, many or a class for expanded clones.

V gene: TRBV27
J gene: TRBJ2-6
clone size: .
D gene: TRBD1
CDR3 DNA: TGTGCCAGCAGCCGGGACAGGGACCTCCGGGGGGCCAACGTCCTGACTTTC
CDR3 protein: CASSRDRDLRGANVLTF

V gene: TRBV24-1
J gene: TRBJ2-2
clone size: .
D gene: TRBD1
CDR3 DNA: TGTGCCACCAGGGACAGGGTGGACACCGGGGAGCTGTTTTTT
CDR3 protein: CATRDRVDTGELFF

V gene: TRBV7-2
J gene: TRBJ2-2
clone size: .
D gene: TRBD2
CDR3 DNA: TGTGCCAGCAGCTTAGCCCTGGCGGGAGTCAACACCGGGGAGCTGTTTTTT
CDR3 protein: CASSLALAGVNTGELFF

V gene: TRBV19
J gene: TRBJ1-1
clone size: .
D gene: .
CDR3 DNA: TGTGCCAGTAGTATACGTACAGGGAACACTGAAGCTTTCTTT
CDR3 protein: CASSIRTGNTEAFF

V gene: TRBV10-3
J gene: TRBJ2-3
clone size: .
D gene: .
CDR3 DNA: TGTGCCACCAACCTACTCCCAGGGTCCTCACCCACAGATACGCAGTATTTT
CDR3 protein: CATNLLPGSSPTDTQYF

V gene: TRBV10-3
J gene: TRBJ2-4
clone size: .
D gene: TRBD1
CDR3 DNA: TGTGCCATCAGTCAGGGTGGGGGGACAGGGGCGAGAGACATTCAGTACTTC
CDR3 protein: CAISQGGGTGARDIQYF

V gene: TRBV5-4
J gene: TRBJ2-5
clone size: .
D gene: TRBD1
CDR3 DNA: TGTGCCAGCAGGGCTCCGGGACAGGGAAAAGAGACCCAGTACTTC
CDR3 protein: CASRAPGQGKETQYF

V gene: TRBV5-1
J gene: TRBJ1-2
clone size: once
D gene: TRBD1
CDR3 DNA: TGCGCCAGCAGGACAGGGTTATCATATGGCTACACCTTC
CDR3 protein: CASRTGLSYGYTF

V gene: TRBV2
J gene: TRBJ2-3
clone size: .
D gene: .
CDR3 DNA: TGTGCCAGCAGTGATAGCCCGCCTAGGGATACGCAGTATTTT
CDR3 protein: CASSDSPPRDTQYF

V gene: TRBV10-2
J gene: TRBJ2-2
clone size: many
D gene: TRBD1
CDR3 DNA: TGCGCCAGCAGAGGACAGGGGGAAGCCGGGGAGCTGTTTTTT
CDR3 protein: CASRGQGEAGELFF

V gene: TRBV7-9
J gene: TRBJ1-1
clone size: .
D gene: .
CDR3 DNA: TGTGCCAGCAGCTTTCCTTTGACAGCAGGCACTGAAGCTTTCTTT
CDR3 protein: CASSFPLTAGTEAFF

V gene: TRBV7-2
J gene: TRBJ1-4
clone size: few
D gene: .
CDR3 DNA: TGTGCCAGCAGCTTCCTTAATGAAAAACTGTTTTTT
CDR3 protein: CASSFLNEKLFF

V gene: TRBV28
J gene: TRBJ1-5
clone size: .
D gene: TRBD1
CDR3 DNA: TGTGCCAGCAGGCGACAGGGTCTGGGCAATCAGCCCCAGCATTTT
CDR3 protein: CASRRQGLGNQPQHF

V gene: TRBV6-5
J gene: TRBJ1-2
clone size: .
D gene: TRBD1
CDR3 DNA: TGTGCCAGCAGTTACCTAGGGGGCGGCTACACCTTC
CDR3 protein: CASSYLGGGYTF

V gene: TRBV6-5
J gene: TRBJ1-2
clone size: once
D gene: TRBD1
CDR3 DNA: TGTGCCAGCAGTTACCGGGACAGGGTCCACTATGGCTACACCTTC
CDR3 protein: CASSYRDRVHYGYTF

V gene: TRBV27
J gene: TRBJ2-3
clone size: medium-sized
D gene: .
CDR3 DNA: TGTGCCAGCAGACGCCCCCGGGGTGCAGATACGCAGTATTTT
CDR3 protein: CASRRPRGADTQYF

V gene: TRBV19
J gene: TRBJ2-1
clone size: .
D gene: TRBD2
CDR3 DNA: TGTGCCAGTAGTATCGGCGGGAGGGGTTACAATGAGCAGTTCTTC
CDR3 protein: CASSIGGRGYNEQFF

V gene: TRBV2
J gene: TRBJ2-1
clone size: .
D gene: TRBD2
CDR3 DNA: TGTGCCAGCGTAAGCGGGACCGTTCCGCTGTTCTTC
CDR3 protein: CASVSGTVPLFF